One T cell receptor beta chain is described in this entry. The sample comes from a study of blood T cell repertoires in COVID-19. Study details: Acute-phase and convalescent COVID-19 samples originated in the United States, Italy and Spain. Nucleic acid was either cDNA or gDNA, and it came from T cells, B-cell-depleted T cells, or PBMCs.

Followed over time, Seattle patients had been enrolled while infection was active. V lost 3 bases to trimming and J lost 4 bases; unmatched junction nucleotides: 3. The CDR3 is made up of 15 amino acids. The germline gives CDR1 SGHRS, CDR2 YFSETQ. Per the study methods: Estimation of nucleated cell counts was performed using reference gene primer amplification. Using immunoSEQ multiplex PCR, the repertoire was profiled, and TCRdb retains in-frame clones only, with some absent. The D gene and trimming were derived from the DNA, and the V and J assignments and clone size from that table. The top ten hold 9.9% of the sample, which has approximately 330,000 clones, about nine tenths seen once.

The receptor was isolated from a man aged 25-45 years with COVID-19, enrolled during active disease. The chain recombines TRBV5-1 with TRBJ2-3; 12 nucleotides match TRBD2. The sequenced sample consisted of peripheral blood. The CDR3 DNA follows: TGCGCCAGCAGCTCTCTAGCGGGGGGGGCAGATACGCAGTATTTT. It encodes CASSSLAGGADTQYF.